A selection of T cell receptor beta chains follows, all from one sample in a study of T cell responses to AZD1222 COVID-19 vaccine. Profiling relied on immunoSEQ multiplex PCR, and the TCRdb table lists in-frame clones only, not all of them. This sample has around 140,000 clones, with approximately 94% found just once. Sequencing was performed on peripheral blood, taken on day 0 of AZD1222 vaccination. The receptors derive from an adult in good health. Each CDR3 is given with its conserved first and last residue. A D gene is named only where the DNA matches it firmly. Clone size is stated in some rows and not others, as once, few, many or a class when expanded.

CDR3 DNA	CDR3 protein	V gene	D gene	clone size	J gene
TGTGCCAGCAGCTCCCCCGCCAGGCCGCAGGATGGCTACACCTTC	CASSSPARPQDGYTF	TRBV2	-	-	TRBJ1-2
TGTGCCAGCATTCGATGGGGGGACACCGGGGAGCTGTTTTTT	CASIRWGDTGELFF	TRBV7-9	-	few	TRBJ2-2
TGTGCCAGCAGCCGAGCTTCGGGGTCCCCCTACGAGCAGTACTTC	CASSRASGSPYEQYF	TRBV7-8	-	-	TRBJ2-7
TGCAGCGTAGGACTATGGGACAGGGATGGCTACACCTTC	CSVGLWDRDGYTF	TRBV29-1	TRBD1	-	TRBJ1-2
TGTGCCAGTAGTATCGAGGGAGCCGATCAGCCCCAGCATTTT	CASSIEGADQPQHF	TRBV19	-	-	TRBJ1-5
TGTGCCAGCAGCTTGGGAGGAGGGGGCTCCTACGAGCAGTACTTC	CASSLGGGGSYEQYF	TRBV5-6	-	-	TRBJ2-7
TGTGCCAGCAGCCCGTGTAACTGTTCCTACGAGCAGTACTTC	CASSPCNCSYEQYF	TRBV3-1/TRBV3-2	-	-	TRBJ2-7
TGTGCCAGCAGTGATAAAATCTGGGGTCAGGCTTTCTTT	CASSDKIWGQAFF	TRBV25-1	-	-	TRBJ1-1
TGTGCCAGCAGCTTGACGGGGGCTCGGGTCGATGAAGCTTTCTTT	CASSLTGARVDEAFF	TRBV9	-	-	TRBJ1-1
TGTGCCAGTAGGACCTCAGGGTTTTCGGGGCCCCAGCATTTT	CASRTSGFSGPQHF	TRBV19	-	once	TRBJ1-5
TGTGCCAGCAGCTTAGTAGGGGGGGTTACTGAAGCTTTCTTT	CASSLVGGVTEAFF	TRBV7-3	-	-	TRBJ1-1
TGTGCCAGCTCCCCCGGGGGGAGGCGTAATTCACCCCTCCACTTT	CASSPGGRRNSPLHF	TRBV18	-	-	TRBJ1-6
TGTGCCAGCAGACCCCCGTCTGGAAACACCATATATTTT	CASRPPSGNTIYF	TRBV6-5	-	-	TRBJ1-3
TGTGCCAGCAGCCTGCAACAGGGGGCGGTTGGCTACACCTTC	CASSLQQGAVGYTF	TRBV7-9	TRBD1	once	TRBJ1-2
TGCGCCAGCAGCAAACGGGGTGGGACAGTTAACAATGAGCAGTTCTTC	CASSKRGGTVNNEQFF	TRBV5-1	TRBD1	-	TRBJ2-1
TGTGCCAGCATCCTGGGTGGGACAGGGGGCACCGGGGAGCTGTTTTTT	CASILGGTGGTGELFF	TRBV28	TRBD1	-	TRBJ2-2
TGTGCCAGCAGTTACAGGCCCTTCAATCAGCCCCAGCATTTT	CASSYRPFNQPQHF	TRBV28	-	-	TRBJ1-5
TGCGCCAGCAGCCAAGAGCAACTTGTCAACACTGAAGCTTTCTTT	CASSQEQLVNTEAFF	TRBV4-1	-	-	TRBJ1-1
TGTGCCAGTAGTAAGCAAGCGGGGGGCTCCTACAATGAGCAGTTCTTC	CASSKQAGGSYNEQFF	TRBV19	TRBD2	-	TRBJ2-1
TGTGCCAGCAGCTTGTCGGGACTAGCTAACGAGCAGTACTTC	CASSLSGLANEQYF	TRBV11-1	TRBD2	-	TRBJ2-7
TGTGCCAGCAGCGCAGGGTGGGGTTCCTACGAGCAGTACTTC	CASSAGWGSYEQYF	TRBV9	-	-	TRBJ2-7
TGTGCCTGGAGTGGATACAGGGATCAGCCCCAGCATTTT	CAWSGYRDQPQHF	TRBV30	-	-	TRBJ1-5
TGTGCCAGCAGCTCCGGTCGTGGCTATGGCTACACCTTC	CASSSGRGYGYTF	TRBV28	-	-	TRBJ1-2
TGCGCCAGCAGCCGGGCAGGGTGGGGCACCGGGGAGCTGTTTTTT	CASSRAGWGTGELFF	TRBV5-1	-	-	TRBJ2-2
TGTGCCTGGAGTGAAGACTGGAACTATGGCTACACCTTC	CAWSEDWNYGYTF	TRBV30	-	-	TRBJ1-2
TGTGCCAGTAGAGAATACGGACTAGCGGGGGGAACAGATACGCAGTATTTT	CASREYGLAGGTDTQYF	TRBV19	TRBD2	-	TRBJ2-3
TGTGCCAGCAGTTTGGGACAGCCCCAGCATTTT	CASSLGQPQHF	TRBV12-3/TRBV12-4	-	-	TRBJ1-5
TGTGCCAGCAGCTCCTCCGGGACTAGCGGGGTATCTGAGCAGTTCTTC	CASSSSGTSGVSEQFF	TRBV7-9	TRBD2	-	TRBJ2-1
TGCAGCGTTCGAATAACAGGGTTCAGCTATGGCTACACCTTC	CSVRITGFSYGYTF	TRBV29-1	-	-	TRBJ1-2
TGTGCCAGCAGTGAAGGATTCTGGGACCCCGGGGGTAATCAGCCCCAGCATTTT	CASSEGFWDPGGNQPQHF	TRBV2	-	once	TRBJ1-5
TGCGCCAGCAGCTTTCACCCGTGGGCTGCAGTGGGAAACATTCAGTACTTC	CASSFHPWAAVGNIQYF	TRBV5-1	-	once	TRBJ2-4
TGTGCCAGCAGCCAACCGGGACAGGGGTTTTACGAGCAGTACTTC	CASSQPGQGFYEQYF	TRBV3-1/TRBV3-2	TRBD1	few	TRBJ2-7
TGTGCCAGCAGTTCACCCCTCCGGGCCCCTAATTCACCCCTCCACTTT	CASSSPLRAPNSPLHF	TRBV27	-	-	TRBJ1-6
TGTGCCAGCAGCCTTACCTCGGACAGCTTCCAAGAGACCCAGTACTTC	CASSLTSDSFQETQYF	TRBV7-6	-	-	TRBJ2-5
TGTGCCAGCAGCTCCCTTGGCAGGGGCCGTTTTAATTCACCCCTCCACTTT	CASSSLGRGRFNSPLHF	TRBV7-6	-	-	TRBJ1-6
TGTGCCAGCACCCGCCGGGACCCCGGGGAGCTGTTTTTT	CASTRRDPGELFF	TRBV4-2	-	-	TRBJ2-2
TGTGCCAGCAGCCCCAAACAGGGCTATAATTCACCCCTCCACTTT	CASSPKQGYNSPLHF	TRBV7-2	-	-	TRBJ1-6
TGTGCCAGCAGCGCAAACCCCGTAATGAACACTGAAGCTTTCTTT	CASSANPVMNTEAFF	TRBV9	-	-	TRBJ1-1
TGCGCCAGCAGAGATGGGATCTCGCATTCTATACAGCAGTACTTC	CASRDGISHSIQQYF	TRBV5-1	-	-	TRBJ2-7
TGTGCCAGCAGCCAAGGGCACGGCACTCGTGAAAAACTGTTTTTT	CASSQGHGTREKLFF	TRBV3-1/TRBV3-2	-	-	TRBJ1-4
TGTGCCAGCAGTTACTCGAGGCAGGGGATGGGCTACACCTTC	CASSYSRQGMGYTF	TRBV6-5	-	-	TRBJ1-2
TGCGCCAGCAGCGCCCGACAGGGCTCCTATCTAGACACTGAAGCTTTCTTT	CASSARQGSYLDTEAFF	TRBV4-1	TRBD1	once	TRBJ1-1